The rows below give T cell receptor beta chains drawn from one sample of a study of blood T cells in healthy people across ages. TCRdb re-analysed the 5' RACE reads in MiXCR, keeping a single row per CDR3 protein. The top ten hold over 10% of the sample, which has around 1,100,000 distinct CDR3 sequences, approximately 38% seen once. The specimen sequenced was blood. These receptors all stem from a man aged 18-30 years in good health. Each CDR3 is given with its conserved first and last residue. The order of the fields is V gene, D gene, J gene, CDR3 protein. The D gene is left open where the match is weak.

TRBV20-1	NA	TRBJ1-6	CSARLRSPLHF
TRBV3-1	NA	TRBJ2-6	CASSQEKVWTISGANVLTF
TRBV27	NA	TRBJ1-5	CASSQINNQPQHF
TRBV9	NA	TRBJ1-2	CASSPGGTDYGYTF
TRBV19	NA	TRBJ2-1	CASRQISYNEQFF
TRBV29-1	TRBD1	TRBJ1-1	CSVVRDRPLNTEAFF
TRBV7-2	TRBD2	TRBJ2-5	CASNRDYRYEQYF
TRBV4-3	NA	TRBJ2-1	CASSAGDDFLGDEQFF
TRBV5-1	NA	TRBJ1-1	CASIRGGTEAFF
TRBV6-6	TRBD1	TRBJ2-3	CASSYDRAVGTQYF
TRBV20-1	NA	TRBJ1-1	CSATEAARNTEAFF
TRBV9	NA	TRBJ1-6	CASSEDSGDYNSPLHF
TRBV18	NA	TRBJ1-5	CASSPEAFNQPQHF
TRBV20-1	NA	TRBJ1-1	CSARERGWNTEAFF
TRBV12-3/TRBV12-4	TRBD1	TRBJ1-2	CASSPRIDRAYGYTF
TRBV28	TRBD1	TRBJ2-3	CASRTGGWLTDTQYF
TRBV5-4	NA	TRBJ2-1	CASSLRGRVYEQFF
TRBV4-3	NA	TRBJ1-5	CASSRTRGREWPQHF
TRBV27	NA	TRBJ1-1	CASSPQDSPNTEAFF
TRBV6-6	NA	TRBJ1-4	CASGTLKAEKLFF
TRBV5-1	NA	TRBJ2-3	CASSLKPRDAGDTQYF
TRBV12-3/TRBV12-4	NA	TRBJ2-7	CASSLGLRGSWDGTYEQYF
TRBV4-2	NA	TRBJ2-5	CASSQVSSLVLRNEQYF
TRBV25-1	TRBD1	TRBJ1-4	CASSEGTGGAVNEKLFF
TRBV9	TRBD1	TRBJ1-3	CASGDSVGNTIYF
TRBV14	NA	TRBJ2-7	CASSHGDSLYEQYF
TRBV7-2	NA	TRBJ2-2	CASSLEATGELFF
TRBV15	NA	TRBJ1-1	CATSPPGARTEAFF
TRBV5-1	NA	TRBJ2-4	CASSLSGIAKNIQYF
TRBV5-1	NA	TRBJ1-1	CASSLWDSTEAFF
TRBV2	TRBD1	TRBJ1-5	CASSGFNRGSNQPQHF
TRBV20-1	NA	TRBJ2-3	CSARALRDTQYF
TRBV12-3/TRBV12-4	NA	TRBJ2-1	CASSLTWEQFF
TRBV12-3/TRBV12-4	NA	TRBJ1-1	CASSPTGRSEAFF
TRBV29-1	TRBD1	TRBJ2-5	CSVDGLDRGPQETQHF
TRBV20-1	NA	TRBJ2-1	CSAREVGSYNEQFF
TRBV25-1	TRBD2	TRBJ2-3	CASSGSTRGGHHTDTQYF
TRBV5-1	TRBD1	TRBJ2-1	CASSITGTVLGNEQFF
TRBV27	TRBD2	TRBJ2-7	CASSPGLAGVVYEQYF
TRBV29-1	NA	TRBJ2-3	CSVRRGPGSDTQYF
TRBV6-1	NA	TRBJ1-6	CASSEEGELNSPLHF
TRBV6-2/TRBV6-3	NA	TRBJ1-5	CASSTGFQPQHF
TRBV12-3/TRBV12-4	NA	TRBJ2-7	CASRRDGEQYF
TRBV7-9	TRBD1	TRBJ2-3	CASSKQGTTDTQYF
TRBV7-8	NA	TRBJ2-7	CASSLVVALSSYEQYF
TRBV5-1	NA	TRBJ2-7	CASSLSGDPHEQYF
TRBV7-8	NA	TRBJ1-1	CASSPLDEAFF
TRBV15	NA	TRBJ1-4	CATSRPPANEKLFF